This TCR beta chain was sequenced in a study of blood T cell repertoires in COVID-19. This clone was counted a single time. TCRdb keeps only in-frame clones here, not all; method: immunoSEQ multiplex PCR. The sample consists of roughly 200,000 clones, 75% to 90% of them appearing once. The CDR3 is 15 amino acids. Germline V CDR1 and CDR2: SGDLS, YYNGEE. V was pared by 2 bases and J by 2 bases, with 13 bases between. The V gene is TRBV9, the J gene TRBJ2-5; D ambiguous. This receptor was taken from a man between 60 and 70 years old with acute or convalescent COVID-19. The sequenced sample was peripheral blood. The CDR3 protein is CASSVMSGGQETQYF. The CDR3 bases are TGTGCCAGCAGCGTCATGTCTGGCGGACAAGAGACCCAGTACTTC.